The rows below give T cell receptor beta chains drawn from one sample of a study of blood T cell repertoires in COVID-19. Libraries were prepared by immunoSEQ multiplex PCR; TCRdb keeps only in-frame clonotypes and omits some of them. Here the sample spans 250,000 to 300,000 clones, about 89% being singletons. The material sequenced was peripheral blood. The receptors stem from a man between 50 and 59 years old with acute or convalescent COVID-19. Each CDR3 is given with its conserved first and last residue. The D gene is left open where the match is weak. Clone size is given for some rows only: seen once, a few or many times, or a class if the clone is expanded.

d_call	clone_size	j_call	v_call	cdr3_aa	cdr3_nt
.	.	TRBJ1-1	TRBV10-3	CAISDPFYTEAFF	TGTGCCATCAGTGACCCTTTCTACACTGAAGCTTTCTTT
TRBD1	.	TRBJ2-7	TRBV11-2	CASSGRGTVLAYEQYF	TGTGCCAGCAGCGGGCGTGGGACAGTCTTAGCCTACGAGCAGTACTTC
TRBD1	.	TRBJ2-3	TRBV3-1/TRBV3-2	CASSQDLGQGALDTQYF	TGTGCCAGCAGCCAAGATCTAGGGCAGGGGGCCTTAGATACGCAGTATTTT
.	.	TRBJ2-7	TRBV29-1	CSVTGISYEQYF	TGCAGCGTGACCGGGATCTCCTACGAGCAGTACTTC
TRBD2	.	TRBJ2-7	TRBV6-5	CASTAGGRNEQYF	TGTGCCAGCACCGCGGGGGGGCGGAACGAGCAGTACTTC
.	once	TRBJ1-3	TRBV12-5	CASGLPVQGLRDTIYF	TGTGCTAGTGGTTTGCCGGTTCAGGGGCTGCGGGACACCATATATTTT
.	.	TRBJ1-6	TRBV19	CASSVQGRATLHF	TGTGCCAGTAGTGTACAGGGACGGGCAACCCTCCACTTT
TRBD1	.	TRBJ2-2	TRBV10-3	CAISASGTGDAGELFF	TGTGCCATCAGTGCATCGGGGACAGGGGATGCCGGGGAGCTGTTTTTT
TRBD1	.	TRBJ1-1	TRBV20-1	CSASGAGGFKGEAFF	TGCAGTGCTAGTGGGGCAGGGGGCTTTAAAGGTGAAGCTTTCTTT
.	.	TRBJ1-4	TRBV7-6	CASSLVAGSEKLFF	TGTGCCAGCAGCTTGGTCGCAGGGTCTGAAAAACTGTTTTTT
TRBD1	.	TRBJ2-7	TRBV3-1/TRBV3-2	CASSLSGTGAHEQYF	TGTGCCAGCAGCCTATCCGGGACAGGGGCTCACGAGCAGTACTTC
TRBD1	.	TRBJ1-2	TRBV5-8	CASSSPGGRHYGYTF	TGTGCCAGCAGCTCGCCAGGGGGAAGACACTATGGCTACACCTTC
.	once	TRBJ1-1	TRBV5-4	CASSLWEQNTEAFF	TGTGCCAGCAGCTTGTGGGAGCAGAACACTGAAGCTTTCTTT
TRBD1	.	TRBJ2-7	TRBV5-1	CASSSDRGFSYEQYF	TGCGCCAGCAGCTCGGACAGGGGGTTCTCCTACGAGCAGTACTTC
.	.	TRBJ2-1	TRBV4-2	CASSQEGGGGVYNEQFF	TGTGCCAGCAGCCAAGAGGGTGGAGGGGGGGTGTACAATGAGCAGTTCTTC
.	.	TRBJ2-3	TRBV2	CASSEPLAGRDTQYF	TGTGCCAGCAGTGAGCCCCTGGCAGGGCGGGATACGCAGTATTTT
.	once	TRBJ1-5	TRBV10-3	CAISDDGYQPQHF	TGTGCCATCAGTGACGACGGGTATCAGCCCCAGCATTTT
TRBD1	.	TRBJ1-1	TRBV9	CASSVGLGDRGLSTEAFF	TGTGCCAGCAGCGTAGGTTTAGGGGACAGGGGGCTTAGCACTGAAGCTTTCTTT
TRBD1	once	TRBJ1-3	TRBV9	CASSPQGGSGNTIYF	TGTGCCAGCAGCCCCCAGGGGGGCTCTGGAAACACCATATATTTT
TRBD1	.	TRBJ1-3	TRBV5-4	CASSEGQGASGNTIYF	TGTGCCAGCAGCGAGGGACAGGGGGCCTCTGGAAACACCATATATTTT
.	.	TRBJ1-5	TRBV9	CASGTNQPQHF	TGTGCCAGCGGGACTAATCAGCCCCAGCATTTT
.	.	TRBJ1-1	TRBV4-1	CASSQDQGTEAFF	TGCGCCAGCAGCCAAGATCAGGGAACTGAAGCTTTCTTT
.	once	TRBJ1-5	TRBV10-3	CAISEKTDQPQHF	TGTGCCATCAGTGAAAAGACAGATCAGCCCCAGCATTTT
.	.	TRBJ1-2	TRBV4-1	CASSQDSLPYGYTF	TGCGCCAGCAGCCAAGATAGCCTACCGTATGGCTACACCTTC
TRBD2	many	TRBJ2-1	TRBV7-9	CASSRLGGARNDEQFF	TGTGCCAGCAGCCGTCTCGGGGGGGCGAGGAACGATGAGCAGTTCTTC
.	.	TRBJ1-2	TRBV12-1	CASSFGDETGGRSNYGYTF	TGTGCCAGCAGCTTTGGCGATGAGACAGGGGGGCGATCAAACTATGGCTACACCTTC
TRBD1	.	TRBJ1-2	TRBV7-9	CASSIQGAYGYTF	TGTGCCAGCAGTATACAGGGGGCCTATGGCTACACCTTC
.	.	TRBJ2-2	TRBV5-1	CASSKGGAEGELFF	TGCGCCAGCAGCAAGGGGGGGGCCGAAGGGGAGCTGTTTTTT
.	.	TRBJ2-1	TRBV1	CTSSQDGASGRYYNEQFF	TGCACCAGCAGCCAAGATGGGGCTAGCGGGCGATATTACAATGAGCAGTTCTTC
.	once	TRBJ1-2	TRBV12-3/TRBV12-4	CASSSQANYGYTF	TGTGCCAGCAGTTCCCAGGCTAACTATGGCTACACCTTC
TRBD1	.	TRBJ1-5	TRBV6-5	CASSPLWTGGQPQHF	TGTGCCAGCAGCCCCCTATGGACAGGTGGCCAGCCCCAGCATTTT
.	.	TRBJ2-3	TRBV27	CASTPWGGFTDTQYF	TGTGCCAGCACCCCCTGGGGGGGCTTCACAGATACGCAGTATTTT
.	.	TRBJ1-4	TRBV3-1/TRBV3-2	CASSHMGQGANEKLFF	TGTGCCAGCAGCCATATGGGTCAAGGGGCTAATGAAAAACTGTTTTTT
.	.	TRBJ1-2	TRBV20-1	CSASTVSGYTF	TGCAGTGCTAGTACAGTCTCTGGCTACACCTTC
.	.	TRBJ2-2	TRBV5-1	CASSLGGLGTGELFF	TGCGCCAGCAGCTTGGGAGGGTTAGGCACCGGGGAGCTGTTTTTT
.	once	TRBJ1-1	TRBV3-1/TRBV3-2	CASSQWGAPGAFF	TGTGCCAGCAGCCAATGGGGCGCTCCGGGCGCTTTCTTT
.	.	TRBJ2-7	TRBV11-2	CASSFGTLYEQYF	TGTGCCAGCAGCTTTGGGACACTTTACGAGCAGTACTTC
.	.	TRBJ2-5	TRBV12-3/TRBV12-4	CASSRQLGETQYF	TGTGCCAGCAGCCGACAGCTGGGAGAGACCCAGTACTTC
.	.	TRBJ1-4	TRBV6-5	CASSYPDESGKLFF	TGTGCCAGCAGTTACCCGGACGAGTCAGGGAAACTGTTTTTT
.	.	TRBJ1-2	TRBV6-7	CASSYGGGPTSYGYTF	TGTGCCAGCAGTTACGGAGGCGGCCCTACGAGCTATGGCTACACCTTC
.	.	TRBJ2-1	TRBV5-1	CASTVRGEQFF	TGCGCCAGCACTGTTAGGGGTGAGCAGTTCTTC
.	.	TRBJ2-1	TRBV7-9	CASSLSERARGEQFF	TGTGCCAGCAGCTTATCCGAGCGGGCTAGGGGTGAGCAGTTCTTC
TRBD1	few	TRBJ2-2	TRBV7-6	CASSLRGQAPTGELFF	TGTGCCAGCAGCTTACGGGGACAGGCGCCCACCGGGGAGCTGTTTTTT
.	.	TRBJ2-6	TRBV4-2	CASSQDRSSGANVLTF	TGTGCCAGCAGCCAAGACCGTAGCTCTGGGGCCAACGTCCTGACTTTC
.	.	TRBJ2-1	TRBV5-1	CASRWALSYNEQFF	TGCGCCAGCAGATGGGCCCTTTCCTACAATGAGCAGTTCTTC
.	.	TRBJ2-2	TRBV29-1	CSVRQVNTGELFF	TGCAGCGTTAGACAGGTCAACACCGGGGAGCTGTTTTTT
.	.	TRBJ2-7	TRBV2	CASKLGNLYEQYF	TGTGCCAGCAAATTGGGCAATTTGTACGAGCAGTACTTC
.	.	TRBJ2-3	TRBV5-1	CASSSGQSTDTQYF	TGCGCCAGCAGCTCGGGACAAAGCACAGATACGCAGTATTTT
TRBD1	.	TRBJ1-2	TRBV9	CASSSGQGNYGYTF	TGTGCCAGCAGCTCGGGACAGGGGAACTATGGCTACACCTTC
.	.	TRBJ2-2	TRBV29-1	CSVIPDTGELFF	TGCAGCGTAATACCGGACACCGGGGAGCTGTTTTTT
TRBD1	.	TRBJ1-5	TRBV5-4	CASSLGGQGSNQPQHF	TGTGCCAGCAGCTTGGGGGGACAGGGTAGCAATCAGCCCCAGCATTTT
TRBD2	.	TRBJ2-5	TRBV30	CAWRAGVGAQYF	TGTGCCTGGAGGGCGGGAGTTGGGGCCCAGTACTTC
.	.	TRBJ1-1	TRBV20-1	CSARRNTEAFF	TGCAGTGCTCGCAGGAACACTGAAGCTTTCTTT
TRBD1	.	TRBJ1-5	TRBV2	CASTEQGAVQPQHF	TGTGCCAGCACCGAACAGGGGGCGGTTCAGCCCCAGCATTTT